This T cell receptor (beta chain) was captured by sequencing in a study of T cells in Graves' hyperthyroidism and ophthalmopathy. Germline assignment: CDR1 MNHNS and CDR2 SASEGT. V lost 1 base and J 4 bases, leaving 12 bases between the germline ends. There are 15 residues in the CDR3. Amplification targeted TCR beta CDR3 regions from RNA transcripts. With the HTBI primer set, the TCR CDR3 went through a first round of RT-PCR. TCRdb analysed the multiplex PCR reads with MiXCR anew, one entry per CDR3 protein. The sample consists of around 690,000 distinct CDR3 sequences, around 20% of them appearing once.

The sequenced material came from blood. The origin of this receptor is a man aged 25 to 40 with Graves' ophthalmopathy. The V gene is TRBV6-1, the J gene TRBJ2-3, with D unresolved. CDR3 nucleotide sequence: TGTGCCAGCAGTGAAGGTCTAGGGAAATCAGATACGCAGTATTTT. It yields the protein CASSEGLGKSDTQYF.